The 18 T cell receptor beta chains listed next were all sequenced from one sample in a study of TIL therapy for anti-PD-1-resistant metastatic lung cancer. The time point is: pre-treatment sample, taken before nivolumab and TIL therapy. The immunoSEQ assay was v3. TCRdb's copy holds only in-frame clones and misses some; the assay was immunoSEQ multiplex PCR. The sample holds about 50,000 clones, roughly 85% seen once. The input for sequencing was blood, taken at baseline. The receptors derive from a person aged 25-80 years with non-small cell lung cancer.

The sample holds a few counts of this clone. The V call is TRBV7-8, the J call TRBJ1-6; D call uncertain. This CDR3 has 15 amino acids. V lost 0 bases and J 4 bases, leaving 7 bases between the germline ends. Germline V gene sequence: CDR1 SGHVS, CDR2 FQNEAQ. CDR3 coding DNA: TGTGCCAGCAGCTTAGCGATAAATTATAATTCACCCCTCCACTTT. It encodes CASSLAINYNSPLHF.

The J gene is TRBJ2-1, the V gene TRBV29-1, with 8 bases lining up with TRBD2. This CDR3 is built from 13 residues. Per germline, CDR1 SQVTM and CDR2 ANQGSEA. V was clipped by 8 bases and J by 3 bases; unmatched bases: 6. CDR3: CSLTSGLYNEQFF. In nucleotides, the CDR3 is TGCAGCCTTACTAGCGGCCTCTACAATGAGCAGTTCTTC.

DNA for the CDR3: TGTGCCAGCAGCGGGATCGGTAATTCACCCCTCCACTTT. Translated: CASSGIGNSPLHF. The rearrangement joins TRBV7-9 to TRBJ1-6; D remains ambiguous. The CDR3 loop spans 13 amino acids. Germline V lookup: CDR1 SEHNR, CDR2 FQNEAQ (reference sequence). Trimming left V 5 bases short and J 6 bases short, with 8 bases between. Complete variable domain (other parts from reference TRBV7-9 and TRBJ1-6): DTGVSQNPRHKITKRGQNVTFRCDPISEHNRLYWYRQTLGQGPEFLTYFQNEAQLEKSRLLSDRFSAERPKGSFSTLEIQRTEQGDSAMYLCASSGIGNSPLHFGNGTRLTVT.

This rearrangement joins TRBV6-1 to TRBJ2-1; D not certain. Per germline, CDR1 MNHNS and CDR2 SASEGT. This CDR3 is built from 15 residues. Trimming stripped 0 bases from V and 9 bases from J, with 15 bases between. The CDR3 reads CASSEAHGWVTEQFF. The CDR3 nucleotides are TGTGCCAGCAGTGAAGCGCACGGCTGGGTCACTGAGCAGTTCTTC.

The genes are TRBV6-5 and TRBJ2-2; TRBD1 or TRBD2 may be the D gene (5 bases each). CDR1 and CDR2 from the germline V gene are MNHEY and SVGAGI. The length of the CDR3 is 12 residues. The V gene lost 9 bases and the J gene lost 2 bases, with 7 bases spanning the gap. The CDR3 reads CARGDNTGELFF. CDR3 in DNA: TGTGCCAGGGGGGATAACACCGGGGAGCTGTTTTTT.

The V gene is TRBV19, the J gene TRBJ1-5, with 7 bases fitting TRBD1. The V segment lost 7 bases and the J segment 5 bases; nucleotides outside the gene matches: 5. Germline V gene data show CDR1 as LNHDA and CDR2 as SQIVND (reference sequence). The CDR3 contains 13 residues. The CDR3 nucleotides are TGTGCCAGTAATGCCAGGGGGGATCAGCCCCAGCATTTT. Encoded protein: CASNARGDQPQHF.

V is TRBV2 and J is TRBJ2-2, with D perhaps matching TRBD1 (5 bases). CDR1 is SNHLY and CDR2 is FYNNEI in the germline V gene. Trimming took 2 bases from V and 1 from J, leaving 5 bases between them. This CDR3 region has 14 residues. The CDR3 DNA reads as TGTGCCAGCAGTGAAAGGGGGAACACCGGGGAGCTGTTTTTT. It specifies CASSERGNTGELFF.

The chain recombines TRBV28 with TRBJ2-6, with D unclear. V was shortened by 7 bases and J by 4 bases, with 8 bases between the two germline ends. Per germline, CDR1 MDHEN and CDR2 SYDVKM. CDR3 length: 13 residues. CDR3 DNA: TGTGCCAGCACCTTGTCCGGGGCCAACGTCCTGACTTTC. It yields the protein CASTLSGANVLTF.

J is TRBJ1-1 and V is TRBV19; D unresolved. The V gene lost 1 base and the J gene lost 8 bases, with 11 bases spanning the gap. Germline CDR1 is LNHDA and CDR2 is SQIVND (reference sequence). This CDR3 has 13 residues. CDR3 nucleotide sequence: TGTGCCAGTAGTATAGGGAGCGGCGCCGAAGCTTTCTTT. This sequence encodes CASSIGSGAEAFF.

The chain links TRBV4-3 to TRBJ2-7; TRBD2 might be the D (6 bases). This CDR3 contains 14 residues. V was cut by 0 bases and J by 5 bases, with 11 bases left in between. Germline V gene lookup returns CDR1 LGHNA and CDR2 YSLEER. Here the CDR3 DNA reads TGCGCCAGCAGCCAAGATCGGGGGAGAGACGAGCAGTACTTC. This gives the protein CASSQDRGRDEQYF.

The chain combines TRBV7-2 with TRBJ2-1; D perhaps matches TRBD1 (6 bases). The CDR3 is made up of 14 amino acids. Germline V gives CDR1 SGHTA, CDR2 FQGNSA. V lost 5 bases to trimming and J lost 10 bases, with 18 bases between them. DNA for the CDR3: TGTGCCAGCAGCCCCAATGAACAGGGAAAAGAGCAGTTCTTC. Translating it yields CASSPNEQGKEQFF. Full variable domain (remainder filled in from reference TRBV7-2 and TRBJ2-1): GAGVSQSPSNKVTEKGKDVELRCDPISGHTALYWYRQSLGQGLEFLIYFQGNSAPDKSGLPSDRFSAERTGGSVSTLTIQRTQQEDSAVYLCASSPNEQGKEQFFGPGTRLTVL.

V and J are TRBV7-6 and TRBJ2-7, with D perhaps matching TRBD2 (6 bases). This CDR3 region has 14 residues. V was cut by 2 bases and J by 5 bases, with 13 bases left in between. Germline lookup yields CDR1 SGHVS and CDR2 FNYEAQ. The CDR3 reads CASSLQAGPHEQYF. CDR3 in DNA: TGTGCCAGCAGCTTACAGGCGGGACCCCACGAGCAGTACTTC.

The genes are TRBV7-8 and TRBJ2-7, with unresolved D. The germline V gene encodes CDR1 SGHVS and CDR2 FQNEAQ. The length of the CDR3 is 15 residues. V lost 1 base and J lost 6, with 16 bases in between. The CDR3, as DNA: TGTGCCAGCAGCTTAGTAGGTAGAGGCGTCTCCGAGCAGTACTTC. It translates to CASSLVGRGVSEQYF.

The genes are TRBV30 and TRBJ1-6; D might be TRBD1 (6 bases). Trimming removed 1 base at V and 7 bases at J, with 11 bases between. This CDR3 has 14 amino acids. Germline V gives CDR1 GTSNPN, CDR2 SVGIG (reference sequence). The CDR3 loop is CAWSEGQANSPLHF. The CDR3 region has the DNA TGTGCCTGGAGTGAGGGACAAGCAAATTCACCCCTCCACTTT.

This clone was counted a few times. The rearrangement uses TRBV6-2 or TRBV6-3 and TRBJ1-5, with 7 bases fitting TRBD1. The V gene's germline CDR1 is MNHEY and CDR2 SVGEGT. The ends lost 0 bases at V and 4 bases at J; junction bases unmatched: 3. The CDR3 extends over 15 amino acids. The CDR3 sequence is CASSYSGTANQPQHF. CDR3 in DNA: TGTGCCAGCAGTTACTCCGGGACAGCGAATCAGCCCCAGCATTTT.

V gene TRBV28 combines with J gene TRBJ1-5, with a tentative D call TRBD1 (5 bases). Looked up from germline, CDR1 is MDHEN and CDR2 is SYDVKM. V was pared by 7 bases and J by 1 base, with 23 bases between. This CDR3 is built from 18 residues. CDR3 residues: CASISSLRAGVSNQPQHF. CDR3 bases: TGTGCCAGCATATCAAGCTTAAGGGCGGGGGTGAGCAATCAGCCCCAGCATTTT. Complete variable domain (other parts from reference TRBV28 and TRBJ1-5): DVKVTQSSRYLVKRTGEKVFLECVQDMDHENMFWYRQDPGLGLRLIYFSYDVKMKEKGDIPEGYSVSREKKERFSLILESASTNQTSMYLCASISSLRAGVSNQPQHFGDGTRLSIL.

This clone has just a few counts. J is TRBJ1-4 and V is TRBV19; D gene uncertain. This CDR3 has 15 amino acids. Germline assignment: CDR1 LNHDA and CDR2 SQIVND (reference sequence). Trimming stripped 4 bases from V and 8 bases from J, with 17 bases between. The CDR3 nucleotides read TGTGCCAGTAGTACGCGACATGATTCGAGCGAAAAACTGTTTTTT. Translation: CASSTRHDSSEKLFF.

This clone was recorded once. The rearrangement links TRBV2 to TRBJ1-1; no definite D call. The V end lost 6 bases, the J end lost 0 bases, and 5 bases lay between the germline ends. Per the germline V gene, CDR1 is SNHLY and CDR2 is FYNNEI. This CDR3 comprises 12 residues. The CDR3 is CASSRMNTEAFF. In DNA, the CDR3 is TGTGCCAGCAGCAGGATGAACACTGAAGCTTTCTTT.